This entry features one T cell receptor beta chain sequence. What it binds is not known. The data are from a study of shared clonotypes between healthy human individuals. Researchers divided each subset's genomic DNA evenly across several immunoSEQ plates. The method was immunoSEQ multiplex PCR; TCRdb's version includes in-frame clones alone and lacks a portion of them. The sample consists of 2 million to 2.5 million clones, around 95% of them appearing once. Findings and caveats of the study: Naive subsets typically showed greater estimated richness than memory subsets.

Per the germline V gene, CDR1 is MNHNY and CDR2 is SVGAGI (reference sequence). Between the trimmed V and J ends, which lost 5 bases and 9 bases, there was a span of 14 bases. CDR3 length equals 14 residues. This TCR was recovered from a man between 18 and 29 years old in good health. The sample was naive CD4+ T cells sorted from blood. Subset reported: CD45RA+ positively selected. The rearrangement uses TRBV6-6 and TRBJ1-6; D is uncertain. The CDR3 nucleotides read TGTGCCAGCAGTCCTTGGGAAACGGGTTCACCCCTCCACTTT. Its protein is CASSPWETGSPLHF.